This T cell receptor (beta chain) was sequenced during a study of T cells in Graves' hyperthyroidism and ophthalmopathy. Points from the study as a whole: The model identified upcoming ophthalmopathy a median approximately six months ahead of onset.

About this clonotype itself: Antigen specificity is unknown.

Uncontrolled infections, other autoimmune diseases, pregnancy or lactation led to exclusion of patients. The blood sample was taken at first hyperthyroidism diagnosis, before any ophthalmopathy symptoms. J was trimmed by 3 bases and V by 3 bases; bases with no gene match: 5. CDR1 is MNHEY, CDR2 SVGAGI, per germline. CDR3 size: 14 residues. TCR beta CDR3 region amplification was performed from RNA transcripts. TCR CDR3 underwent first-round RT-PCR with the HTBI primer set. A single record per CDR3 protein comes from TCRdb applying MiXCR to the multiplex PCR reads. The profile covers 250,000 to 300,000 distinct CDR3 sequences, with roughly 15% appearing a single time and about an eighth taken by the ten largest.

The clonotype comes from a middle-aged woman with Graves' hyperthyroidism that later progressed to Graves' ophthalmopathy. The sequenced sample consisted of blood. J is TRBJ2-7 and V is TRBV6-5, with 7 bases fitting TRBD2. DNA of the CDR3: TGTGCCAGCAGTTATATAGCGGGCAACTACGAGCAGTACTTC. It is translated as CASSYIAGNYEQYF.